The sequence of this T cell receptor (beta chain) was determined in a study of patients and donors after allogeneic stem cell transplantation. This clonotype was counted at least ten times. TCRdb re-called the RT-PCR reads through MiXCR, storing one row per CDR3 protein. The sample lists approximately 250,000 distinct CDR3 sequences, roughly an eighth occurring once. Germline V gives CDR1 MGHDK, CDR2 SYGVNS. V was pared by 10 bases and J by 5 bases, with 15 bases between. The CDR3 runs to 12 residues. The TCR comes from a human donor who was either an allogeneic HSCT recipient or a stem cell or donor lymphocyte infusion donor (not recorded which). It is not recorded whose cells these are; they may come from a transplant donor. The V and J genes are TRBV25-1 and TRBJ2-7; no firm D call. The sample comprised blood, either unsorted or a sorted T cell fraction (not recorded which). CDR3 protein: CATTAVRHEQYF. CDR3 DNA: TGTGCCACCACGGCTGTCCGCCACGAGCAGTACTTC.